The sequence of this T cell receptor beta chain was determined in a study of human T cells and chemical hapten exposure. Study as a whole: Read at 6 days, the patch tests placed 0.01% DPC on the upper back. Notes on the study in general: Alopecia affected the donors, so their immune response may differ from healthy people's.

V lost 4 bases, J lost 1 base, and 11 bases lay in between. The CDR3 has 14 residues. The germline gives CDR1 SGDLS, CDR2 YYNGEE. This clonotype was picked up many times. Its antigen is as yet unknown. As for time point: pre-sensitization, week 0. Treatment noted: therapeutic diphenylcyclopropenone sensitization with weekly scalp DPC. Library construction involved attaching unique molecular identifiers to individual cDNA molecules, which allowed quantitative, reproducible TCR counting. TCRdb re-called the RACE reads with MiXCR, one entry per CDR3 protein. The sample lists about 380,000 distinct CDR3 sequences; roughly 5.3% were seen once.

The origin of this receptor is a woman in her forties or fifties with alopecia areata. Some clones in this sample may be carry-over from other donors' samples. The chain recombines TRBV9 with TRBJ2-5, with D possibly being TRBD1 (6 bases). This specimen was whole blood, taken in connection with sensitization to the hapten diphenylcyclopropenone (DPC). The CDR3 DNA sequence: TGTGCCAGCAGCCCGGGACACGGCCAAGAGACCCAGTACTTC. Its protein is CASSPGHGQETQYF.